Listed below are T cell receptor beta chains from one sample, sequenced in a study of cytomegalovirus exposure and HLA in healthy donors. Method: immunoSEQ multiplex PCR; TCRdb's copy keeps in-frame clones and lacks some. The table records more than 150,000 clones, around 86% of them present only once. Material: PBMCs. The receptors stem from a woman younger than 30 in good health and CMV-seronegative. Each CDR3 is given with its conserved first and last residue. A D gene is named only where the DNA matches it firmly. Size is stated for part of the rows, as once, few or many counts, or as a class when the clone is expanded.

D	V	J	size	CDR3	DNA
.	TRBV21-1	TRBJ2-1	.	CASSKAQGVHNEQFF	TGTGCCAGCAGCAAAGCACAGGGCGTCCACAATGAGCAGTTCTTC
.	TRBV6-5	TRBJ2-5	.	CASSYSSRETQYF	TGTGCCAGCAGTTACTCGAGTCGGGAGACCCAGTACTTC
.	TRBV6-1	TRBJ2-5	.	CASSGGRLETQYF	TGTGCCAGCAGTGGGGGGCGCTTAGAGACCCAGTACTTC
.	TRBV28	TRBJ2-3	.	CASSFPLGQVSADTQYF	TGTGCCAGCAGTTTCCCGCTGGGTCAGGTGTCCGCAGATACGCAGTATTTT
.	TRBV19	TRBJ2-7	.	CASTQEYLGGEQYF	TGTGCCAGTACCCAAGAGTACCTAGGAGGCGAGCAGTACTTC
.	TRBV6-5	TRBJ2-5	.	CASSRGVQAETQYF	TGTGCCAGCAGCAGGGGGGTCCAAGCGGAGACCCAGTACTTC
TRBD1	TRBV6-5	TRBJ2-5	.	CASIYRDRMYQETQYF	TGTGCCAGCATTTACCGGGACAGGATGTACCAAGAGACCCAGTACTTC
TRBD2	TRBV28	TRBJ2-7	once	CASSLSGSHSPEQYF	TGTGCCAGCAGTCTTAGCGGGAGCCATTCTCCCGAGCAGTACTTC
.	TRBV7-2	TRBJ2-7	.	CASSLGSGKAYEQYF	TGTGCCAGCAGCTTAGGTTCGGGAAAGGCCTACGAGCAGTACTTC
.	TRBV6-5	TRBJ2-2	.	CASSLWRPRAGELFF	TGTGCCAGCAGTCTGTGGAGACCGAGGGCCGGGGAGCTGTTCTTT
.	TRBV4-2	TRBJ2-1	few	CASSQEKGEYMGNEQFF	TGTGCCAGCAGCCAAGAAAAGGGAGAGTATATGGGCAATGAGCAGTTCTTC
TRBD2	TRBV2	TRBJ2-1	.	CASRGTSLLVDEQFF	TGTGCCAGCAGGGGGACTAGCTTATTGGTCGATGAGCAGTTCTTC
.	TRBV30	TRBJ1-4	.	CAWSVPSKGRINEKLFF	TGTGCCTGGAGTGTCCCTAGTAAGGGGCGGATTAATGAAAAACTGTTTTTT
.	TRBV20-1	TRBJ2-7	few	CSAGRVYEQYF	TGCAGTGCAGGCCGGGTCTACGAGCAGTACTTC
TRBD2	TRBV27	TRBJ2-5	.	CASTAAGGETQYF	TGTGCCAGCACCGCCGCCGGGGGGGAGACCCAGTACTTC
.	TRBV7-6	TRBJ2-3	.	CASSLGTDYPTDTQYF	TGTGCCAGCAGCTTAGGGACAGACTATCCCACAGATACGCAGTATTTT
TRBD2	TRBV5-1	TRBJ2-5	.	CASSFERGGRGETQYF	TGCGCCAGCAGCTTCGAGCGGGGGGGAAGAGGAGAGACCCAGTACTTC
TRBD1	TRBV5-1	TRBJ1-2	few	CASNSGQGVLYGYTF	TGCGCCAGCAATTCGGGACAGGGGGTTCTCTATGGCTACACCTTC
TRBD1	TRBV15	TRBJ2-2	.	CATSREPGGNTGELFF	TGTGCCACCAGCAGAGAGCCAGGGGGTAACACCGGGGAGCTGTTTTTT
.	TRBV25-1	TRBJ1-5	once	CASSEPGNQPQHF	TGTGCCAGCAGTGAACCAGGGAATCAGCCCCAGCATTTT
.	TRBV7-7	TRBJ2-7	few	CASSLDPGAKEQYF	TGTGCCAGCAGCTTAGATCCGGGAGCGAAAGAGCAGTACTTC
TRBD1	TRBV15	TRBJ1-5	.	CATSSGDRRNQPQHF	TGTGCCACCAGCAGTGGGGACAGGAGAAATCAGCCCCAGCATTTT
TRBD1	TRBV6-5	TRBJ2-7	.	CASSYSGQGAAEQYF	TGTGCCAGCAGTTACTCGGGACAGGGGGCAGCCGAGCAGTACTTC
.	TRBV4-2	TRBJ2-7	.	CASKGDSYEQYF	TGTGCCAGCAAAGGGGACTCCTACGAGCAGTACTTC
.	TRBV27	TRBJ2-2	.	CASSPLEFNGELFF	TGTGCCAGCAGCCCGTTGGAGTTTAACGGGGAGCTGTTTTTT
.	TRBV6-5	TRBJ2-5	.	CASSTSVVRAGIQYF	.
.	TRBV6-6	TRBJ2-7	.	CASSYGAPTEQYF	TGTGCCAGCAGTTACGGGGCCCCTACCGAGCAGTACTTC
TRBD1	TRBV27	TRBJ1-1	.	CASSSTGGAEAFF	TGTGCCAGCAGTTCAACAGGGGGCGCTGAAGCTTTCTTT
.	TRBV7-9	TRBJ2-6	.	CASSHLGAGANVLTF	TGTGCCAGCAGCCACCTCGGGGCTGGGGCCAACGTCCTGACTTTC
.	TRBV6-1	TRBJ1-1	.	CASSDRWNTEAFF	TGTGCCAGCAGTGATAGATGGAACACTGAAGCTTTCTTT
TRBD1	TRBV13	TRBJ2-7	.	CASSPGQGDYEQYF	TGTGCCAGCAGCCCCGGACAGGGAGACTACGAGCAGTACTTC
TRBD2	TRBV7-3	TRBJ2-3	.	CASSFGLAGGPGDTQYF	TGTGCCAGCAGCTTCGGACTAGCGGGAGGGCCGGGAGATACGCAGTATTTT
TRBD2	TRBV14	TRBJ2-1	.	CASSLLAGAYNEQFF	TGTGCCAGCAGCCTTCTAGCGGGAGCCTACAATGAGCAGTTCTTC
.	TRBV6-5	TRBJ1-6	.	CASVGSYNSPLHF	TGTGCCAGCGTCGGCTCCTATAATTCACCCCTCCACTTT
.	TRBV14	TRBJ1-6	.	CASMESYNSPLHF	TGTGCCAGCATGGAGAGCTACAATTCACCCCTCCACTTT
.	TRBV6-1	TRBJ2-1	.	CASSTGYNEQFF	TGTGCCAGCAGTACAGGGTACAATGAGCAGTTCTTC
TRBD1	TRBV2	TRBJ2-2	.	CATDRGNTGELFF	TGTGCCACGGACAGGGGAAACACCGGGGAGCTGTTTTTT
TRBD2	TRBV28	TRBJ2-1	.	CASSSTSGGAYNEQFF	TGTGCCAGCAGTTCTACTAGCGGGGGGGCCTACAATGAGCAGTTCTTC
TRBD1	TRBV2	TRBJ1-2	.	CASSERGQGGGYTF	TGTGCCAGCAGTGAACGTGGACAGGGGGGTGGCTACACCTTC
TRBD1	TRBV4-2	TRBJ2-7	.	CASSQILRDRGNHEQYF	TGTGCCAGCAGCCAAATTCTCCGGGACAGGGGTAACCACGAGCAGTACTTC
.	TRBV27	TRBJ2-5	.	CASSSPTGPTANQETQYF	TGTGCCAGCAGTTCCCCGACAGGACCCACTGCGAACCAAGAGACCCAGTACTTC
.	TRBV6-1	TRBJ2-1	.	CASSEAGRGTNNEQFF	TGTGCCAGCAGTGAAGCTGGGCGGGGGACAAACAATGAGCAGTTCTTC
TRBD1	TRBV18	TRBJ1-1	.	CASSPGQGEAEAFF	TGTGCCAGCTCACCGGGACAGGGAGAGGCTGAAGCTTTCTTT